This section outlines one TCR beta chain sequence together with its context. What it recognizes is unknown. This sample stems from a study of cytotoxic CD8 clonotypes in ibrutinib-treated CLL. Study-level findings and limits: The study found public clonotypes uncommon, contracting or stable on treatment.

The method was immunoSEQ multiplex PCR; TCRdb's version includes in-frame clones alone and lacks a portion of them. The data contain tens of thousands of clones, approximately 52% of them singletons. This sequence originates from a human donor with chronic lymphocytic leukemia. The input for sequencing was PBMCs, taken after 24 months of ibrutinib treatment.

The CDR3 DNA follows: TGCAGCGTTGGCACGTTAACAGGGACCTCTGGGGCCAACGTCCTGACTTTC. Its translation is CSVGTLTGTSGANVLTF. The chain couples TRBV29-1 to TRBJ2-6, with D possibly being TRBD1 (6 bases). Germline values: CDR1 SQVTM, CDR2 ANQGSEA. The length of the CDR3 is 17 residues. Deletions cut 4 bases from V and 0 bases from J, with 16 bases between. Full variable domain (outside the CDR3, taken from reference TRBV29-1 and TRBJ2-6): SAVISQKPSRDICQRGTSLTIQCQVDSQVTMMFWYRQQPGQSLTLIATANQGSEATYESGFVIDKFPISRPNLTFSTLTVSNMSPEDSSIYLCSVGTLTGTSGANVLTFGAGSRLTVL.